This T cell receptor (beta chain) is from a study of metastatic and nonmetastatic thyroid tumors. TCRdb reanalyzed the PCR reads with MiXCR. Of about 21,000 clones listed, over 30% are singletons. There were no patients who had received any treatment before thyroid surgery. CDR1 and CDR2 from the germline V gene are KGHSH and LQKENI. V was pared by 3 bases and J by 4 bases, with 7 bases between. This CDR3 has 13 residues. This clone was recorded at least ten times. V is TRBV18 and J is TRBJ1-5, with unresolved D. Sequencing used blood. The receptor was derived from a female donor with papillary thyroid cancer or a benign thyroid nodule (not recorded which). Some clones in this sample may be carry-over from other donors' samples. CDR3: CASSPEVNQPQHF. In DNA, the CDR3 is TGTGCCAGCTCACCGGAAGTTAATCAGCCCCAGCATTTT.